This T cell receptor (beta chain) stems from a study of blood T cell repertoires in COVID-19. About the research overall: T cells, B-cell-depleted T cells, or PBMCs provided the cDNA or gDNA that served as material.

This table comes from immunoSEQ multiplex PCR, and its TCRdb copy is limited to in-frame clones, with some not included. The data contain around 190,000 clones, about nine tenths of them singletons. Sequenced input: peripheral blood. The source is a man aged 18 to 29 with active or convalescent COVID-19.

The CDR3 here is CASSLVQTTINEQFF. The CDR3 bases are TGTGCCAGCAGCTTAGTACAGACTACAATCAATGAGCAGTTCTTC. The gene calls are TRBV7-9 and TRBJ2-1, with D possibly being TRBD2 (5 bases). The CDR3 spans 15 residues. The germline gives CDR1 SEHNR, CDR2 FQNEAQ (reference sequence). The V gene lost 1 base and the J gene lost 6 bases, with 13 bases spanning the gap. Complete variable domain (other parts from reference TRBV7-9 and TRBJ2-1): DTGVSQNPRHKITKRGQNVTFRCDPISEHNRLYWYRQTLGQGPEFLTYFQNEAQLEKSRLLSDRFSAERPKGSFSTLEIQRTEQGDSAMYLCASSLVQTTINEQFFGPGTRLTVL.